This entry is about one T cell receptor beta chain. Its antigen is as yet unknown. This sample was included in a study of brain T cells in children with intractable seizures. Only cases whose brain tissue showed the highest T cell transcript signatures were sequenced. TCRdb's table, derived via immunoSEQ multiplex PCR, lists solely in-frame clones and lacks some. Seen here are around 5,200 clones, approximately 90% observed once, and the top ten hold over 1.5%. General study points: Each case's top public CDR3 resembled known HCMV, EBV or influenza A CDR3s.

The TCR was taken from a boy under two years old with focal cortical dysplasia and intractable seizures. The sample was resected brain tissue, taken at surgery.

The CDR3 spells CASAHGRGVRSTDTQYF. The CDR3, as DNA: TGTGCTAGTGCCCACGGGAGGGGAGTACGGTCCACAGATACGCAGTATTTT. The J gene is TRBJ2-3, the V gene TRBV12-5, with 8 bases that match TRBD2. From germline, CDR1 is LGHNT and CDR2 FRNRAP. After removal of 7 bases from V and 2 bases from J, the junction contained 14 bases not matched to a gene. This CDR3 has 17 residues.